What follows describes a single T cell receptor beta chain. The antigen is undetermined. The junction departs from the called germline gene at one end, perhaps through a read error. These data belong to a study of tissue T cells after allogeneic stem cell transplantation. As for the study in general: Tissue samples with histologically apparent lymphocytes on H&E review were prioritized for sequencing.

CDR1 is SGHAT and CDR2 is FQNNGV in the germline V gene. This CDR3 region has 12 residues. Study-wide findings and caveats: Tissue-detected TCR repertoire was only partly captured by blood and spleen T cells. Anatomically similar tissues had similar TCR repertoires within each patient.

Assay: immunoSEQ multiplex PCR; the TCRdb copy retains only in-frame clones and omits some. The repertoire holds around 5,000 clones, with almost 70% as singletons. The sequenced sample was tissue from the colon, obtained at autopsy. The chain links TRBV11-2 to TRBJ2-3, with D perhaps matching TRBD2 (6 bases). The receptor's source is an older female donor with lung cancer. CDR3 DNA sequence: TGTGCCAGCAGCCCATCGGGACTCAAAGAGAGTTTT. Translated: CASSPSGLKESF.